Shown below are 10 T cell receptor beta chains from a single sample sequenced in a study of cytomegalovirus exposure and HLA in healthy donors. PCR employed 60 Vbeta and 13 Jbeta primers. Measured with immunoSEQ multiplex PCR; TCRdb has only the in-frame clones, and not every one. The sample yields about 150,000 clones, around 70% seen once. The specimen was PBMCs. The receptors were gathered from a man under 40 in good health and CMV-seronegative.

The chain carries TRBV7-8 and TRBJ1-5; D gene unclear. The CDR3 is 13 amino acids. Per the germline V gene, CDR1 is SGHVS and CDR2 is FQNEAQ. The V and J ends lost 3 bases and 4 bases respectively, with 7 bases between them. The CDR3 loop is CASSLDLNQPQHF. The CDR3 region has the DNA TGTGCCAGCAGCTTGGACTTAAATCAGCCCCAGCATTTT. The entire variable domain, with the rest obtained from reference TRBV7-8 and TRBJ1-5, is as follows: GAGVSQSPRYKVAKRGQDVALRCDPISGHVSLFWYQQALGQGPEFLTYFQNEAQLDKSGLPSDRFFAERPEGSVSTLKIQRTQQEDSAVYLCASSLDLNQPQHFGDGTRLSIL.

The J gene is TRBJ1-1, the V gene TRBV15; tentative D call: TRBD1 (6 bases). V lost 0 bases, J lost 10 bases, and 12 bases lay in between. Germline V gene data show CDR1 as LNHNV and CDR2 as YYDKDF (reference sequence). This CDR3 has 13 amino acids. CDR3 region: CATSRDLDSSAFF. The CDR3 region has the DNA TGTGCCACCAGCAGAGATCTGGACAGCTCAGCTTTCTTT. Complete variable domain (other parts from reference TRBV15 and TRBJ1-1): DAMVIQNPRYQVTQFGKPVTLSCSQTLNHNVMYWYQQKSSQAPKLLFHYYDKDFNNEADTPDNFQSRRPNTSFCFLDIRSPGLGDTAMYLCATSRDLDSSAFFGQGTRLTVV.

This clone was recorded a few times. This chain joins TRBV13 and TRBJ1-1, with no clear D. In germline, CDR1 is PRHDT, CDR2 FYEKMQ (reference sequence). There are 13 residues in the CDR3. V lost 0 bases to trimming and J lost 7 bases, with 9 bases between them. The CDR3 DNA sequence: TGTGCCAGCAGCTTAGGGGTAGGAGGTGAAGCTTTCTTT. It codes for CASSLGVGGEAFF.

The rearrangement joins TRBV19 to TRBJ1-1; a weak D match, TRBD1 (5 bases). The germline gives CDR1 LNHDA, CDR2 SQIVND (reference sequence). V lost 5 bases and J lost 1, with 8 bases in between. This CDR3 is built from 13 residues. CDR3 nucleotides: TGTGCCAGTAGTTACGGGGGGAACACTGAAGCTTTCTTT. Protein product: CASSYGGNTEAFF.

The rearrangement joins TRBV7-8 to TRBJ2-5; D is uncertain. Germline CDR1 is SGHVS and CDR2 is FQNEAQ. The CDR3 covers 14 residues. Trimming removed 1 base from V and 2 bases from J, with 8 bases in between. As DNA, the CDR3 is TGTGCCAGCAGCTTAGAAGCGCCGCAAGAGACCCAGTACTTC. Protein sequence: CASSLEAPQETQYF.

This clone was seen a few times. The CDR3 region has the DNA TGCGCCAGCAGCCAAGATTGGGGACAGCAAGAGACCCAGTACTTC. This codes for CASSQDWGQQETQYF. The V and J genes are TRBV4-3 and TRBJ2-5; 7 bases agree with TRBD1. V shed 0 bases, J shed 2 bases, and the junction held 3 bases outside the gene matches. The CDR3 totals 15 residues. CDR1 and CDR2 from the germline V gene are LGHNA and YSLEER.

The chain is built from TRBV7-9 and TRBJ2-3; perhaps TRBD1 as D (6 bases). The CDR3 has 17 residues. Germline lookup yields CDR1 SEHNR and CDR2 FQNEAQ (reference sequence). The ends were cut back, 5 bases at V and 0 bases at J, with 18 bases in the middle. The CDR3 reads CASSLDGGRGSTDTQYF. CDR3 nucleotides: TGTGCCAGCAGCCTCGATGGTGGCAGGGGAAGCACAGATACGCAGTATTTT.

The chain joins TRBV4-1 to TRBJ2-7, with a weak D call TRBD2 (6 bases). The CDR3 loop spans 14 amino acids. V dropped 2 bases and J dropped 2 bases, with 10 bases sitting between them. CDR1 is MGHRA, CDR2 YSYEKL, per germline. In DNA, the CDR3 is TGCGCCAGCAGCCAACCCGGGAGAGCCTACGAGCAGTACTTC. It codes for CASSQPGRAYEQYF.

This clone has just one count. V gene TRBV18 combines with J gene TRBJ2-1; D gene ambiguous. Looked up from germline, CDR1 is KGHSH and CDR2 is LQKENI. V was shortened by 2 bases and J by 0 bases, with 11 bases between the two germline ends. The CDR3 is 16 residues long. In nucleotides, the CDR3 is TGTGCCAGCTCACCAGAAATGAGAGTCTCCTACAATGAGCAGTTCTTC. Protein product: CASSPEMRVSYNEQFF.

This chain joins TRBV4-2 and TRBJ1-6; 7 bases are shared with TRBD1. This CDR3 comprises 14 residues. V was pared by 7 bases and J by 7 bases, with 7 bases of the junction left unmatched. Germline-derived CDR1 and CDR2 are LGHNA and YNFKEQ. For the CDR3, the DNA is TGTGCCAGCAATTCGGGACAGACAAATTCACCCCTCCACTTT. This sequence encodes CASNSGQTNSPLHF.